This is a list of T cell receptor beta chains from one sample in a study of blood T cells in healthy people across ages. Each CDR3 protein gets one entry after TCRdb re-called the 5' RACE reads with MiXCR. The sample carries hundreds of thousands of distinct CDR3 sequences, less than 40% recorded once. Material for sequencing was blood. These receptors came from a woman older than 75 in good health. Both conserved end residues are part of each CDR3. A D gene is named only where the DNA matches it firmly. Size is stated for part of the rows, as once, few or many counts, or as a class when the clone is expanded.

clone_size: .; d_call: .; j_call: TRBJ2-7; v_call: TRBV10-3; cdr3_aa: CAISSRDKPYEQYF; cdr3_nt: TGTGCCATCAGTTCCCGGGACAAGCCCTACGAGCAGTACTTC
clone_size: many; d_call: TRBD2; j_call: TRBJ2-1; v_call: TRBV20-1; cdr3_aa: CSAVIRTSVYNEQFF; cdr3_nt: TGCAGTGCTGTTATTAGGACTAGCGTCTACAATGAGCAGTTCTTC
clone_size: .; d_call: .; j_call: TRBJ2-7; v_call: TRBV2; cdr3_aa: CASTAEALYEQYF; cdr3_nt: TGTGCCAGCACGGCGGAAGCCCTCTACGAGCAGTACTTC
clone_size: .; d_call: .; j_call: TRBJ1-6; v_call: TRBV2; cdr3_aa: CASRIGNSPLHF; cdr3_nt: TGTGCCAGCAGGATTGGGAATTCACCCCTCCACTTT
clone_size: few; d_call: TRBD2; j_call: TRBJ2-3; v_call: TRBV20-1; cdr3_aa: CSARSLAGDPDTQYF; cdr3_nt: TGCAGTGCTAGGTCTTTGGCGGGAGACCCAGATACGCAGTATTTT
clone_size: .; d_call: TRBD1; j_call: TRBJ2-2; v_call: TRBV7-2; cdr3_aa: CASSEDRGHGTGELFF; cdr3_nt: TGTGCCAGCAGCGAAGACAGGGGGCATGGGACCGGGGAGCTGTTTTTT
clone_size: many; d_call: TRBD2; j_call: TRBJ2-3; v_call: TRBV12-3/TRBV12-4; cdr3_aa: CASSPLARSTDTQYF; cdr3_nt: TGTGCCAGCAGTCCACTAGCGAGGAGCACAGATACGCAGTATTTT
clone_size: .; d_call: .; j_call: TRBJ2-7; v_call: TRBV5-1; cdr3_aa: CASSSVRFGYEQYF; cdr3_nt: TGCGCCAGCAGCTCGGTCAGGTTCGGCTACGAGCAGTACTTC
clone_size: many; d_call: .; j_call: TRBJ2-7; v_call: TRBV28; cdr3_aa: CASSLSAGRYEQYF; cdr3_nt: TGTGCCAGCAGTTTATCGGCAGGGAGGTACGAGCAGTACTTC
clone_size: many; d_call: TRBD1; j_call: TRBJ2-1; v_call: TRBV7-8; cdr3_aa: CASSLARTSGTVTDIETGQFF; cdr3_nt: TGTGCCAGCAGCTTAGCGAGGACTTCCGGGACAGTCACAGATATCGAAACCGGGCAGTTCTTC
clone_size: many; d_call: .; j_call: TRBJ2-3; v_call: TRBV6-5; cdr3_aa: CASKNGATSTDTQYF; cdr3_nt: TGTGCCAGCAAAAACGGGGCAACTAGCACAGATACGCAGTATTTT
clone_size: many; d_call: .; j_call: TRBJ2-7; v_call: TRBV20-1; cdr3_aa: CSRAGADYEQYF; cdr3_nt: TGCAGTCGAGCCGGGGCCGACTACGAGCAGTACTTC
clone_size: many; d_call: TRBD1; j_call: TRBJ2-5; v_call: TRBV10-3; cdr3_aa: CAISGQGEETQYF; cdr3_nt: TGTGCCATCAGTGGACAGGGGGAGGAGACCCAGTACTTC
clone_size: .; d_call: .; j_call: TRBJ1-1; v_call: TRBV9; cdr3_aa: CASSVRSMDTEAFF; cdr3_nt: TGTGCCAGCAGCGTAAGGTCCATGGACACTGAAGCTTTCTTT
clone_size: many; d_call: .; j_call: TRBJ2-3; v_call: TRBV13; cdr3_aa: CASSLGLTDTQYF; cdr3_nt: TGTGCCAGCAGCTTAGGACTAACAGATACGCAGTATTTT
clone_size: many; d_call: .; j_call: TRBJ1-2; v_call: TRBV12-3/TRBV12-4; cdr3_aa: CASSRTALYGYTF; cdr3_nt: TGTGCCAGCAGCCGGACTGCCCTCTATGGCTACACCTTC
clone_size: many; d_call: .; j_call: TRBJ1-6; v_call: TRBV24-1; cdr3_aa: CATSDRGNSPLHF; cdr3_nt: TGTGCCACCAGTGATCGGGGAAATTCACCCCTCCACTTT
clone_size: few; d_call: TRBD2; j_call: TRBJ2-5; v_call: TRBV30; cdr3_aa: CAWSVQLAGGLSTQETQYF; cdr3_nt: TGTGCCTGGAGTGTACAACTAGCGGGGGGCCTATCGACGCAAGAGACCCAGTACTTC
clone_size: .; d_call: .; j_call: TRBJ1-4; v_call: TRBV30; cdr3_aa: CAWSVPYTGTNEKLFF; cdr3_nt: TGTGCCTGGAGTGTCCCTTACACAGGGACTAATGAAAAACTGTTTTTT
clone_size: many; d_call: .; j_call: TRBJ1-4; v_call: TRBV7-2; cdr3_aa: CASSRTFGEKLFF; cdr3_nt: TGTGCCAGCAGCCGAACCTTCGGTGAAAAACTGTTTTTT
clone_size: .; d_call: .; j_call: TRBJ2-5; v_call: TRBV6-2/TRBV6-3; cdr3_aa: CASTDYRETQYF; cdr3_nt: TGTGCCAGCACAGATTATCGGGAGACCCAGTACTTC
clone_size: .; d_call: .; j_call: TRBJ1-5; v_call: TRBV6-5; cdr3_aa: CASTRTRGQPQHF; cdr3_nt: TGTGCCAGCACCCGGACCCGAGGTCAGCCCCAGCATTTT
clone_size: .; d_call: TRBD2; j_call: TRBJ2-5; v_call: TRBV25-1; cdr3_aa: CVTQTRGAVRLKQYF; cdr3_nt: TGTGTCACCCAAACGCGGGGGGCCGTACGACTCAAGCAGTACTTC
clone_size: many; d_call: TRBD2; j_call: TRBJ2-4; v_call: TRBV4-1; cdr3_aa: CASSQGWTSGKNIQYF; cdr3_nt: TGCGCCAGCAGCCAAGGTTGGACTAGCGGCAAAAACATTCAGTACTTC
clone_size: .; d_call: TRBD1; j_call: TRBJ1-3; v_call: TRBV5-1; cdr3_aa: CASSLSGQGSGNTIYF; cdr3_nt: TGCGCCAGCAGCTTGTCCGGACAGGGCTCTGGAAACACCATATATTTT
clone_size: many; d_call: .; j_call: TRBJ2-7; v_call: TRBV6-5; cdr3_aa: CASSTSEDYEQYF; cdr3_nt: TGTGCCAGCAGTACCTCAGAAGATTACGAGCAGTACTTC
clone_size: many; d_call: .; j_call: TRBJ2-1; v_call: TRBV4-3; cdr3_aa: CASSQEQEDYEQFF; cdr3_nt: TGCGCCAGCAGCCAAGAACAAGAAGACTATGAGCAGTTCTTC
clone_size: few; d_call: .; j_call: TRBJ1-2; v_call: TRBV5-1; cdr3_aa: CATSDGSGGYGYTF; cdr3_nt: TGCGCCACCTCAGACGGCTCAGGCGGCTATGGCTACACCTTC
clone_size: few; d_call: .; j_call: TRBJ2-1; v_call: TRBV14; cdr3_aa: CASCQLGTQFF; cdr3_nt: TGTGCCAGCTGCCAACTCGGGACCCAGTTCTTC
clone_size: .; d_call: TRBD1; j_call: TRBJ2-7; v_call: TRBV7-2; cdr3_aa: CASSLWGQVSYEQYF; cdr3_nt: TGTGCCAGCAGCTTATGGGGACAGGTCTCCTACGAGCAGTACTTC
clone_size: many; d_call: .; j_call: TRBJ2-7; v_call: TRBV12-3/TRBV12-4; cdr3_aa: CASSLISYEQYF; cdr3_nt: TGTGCCAGCAGTTTGATAAGTTACGAGCAGTACTTC
clone_size: many; d_call: .; j_call: TRBJ1-2; v_call: TRBV6-1; cdr3_aa: CASLLQGHYGYTF; cdr3_nt: TGTGCCTCACTCCTACAGGGACACTATGGCTACACCTTC
clone_size: many; d_call: TRBD2; j_call: TRBJ2-5; v_call: TRBV7-2; cdr3_aa: CASSLDGGGLGQYF; cdr3_nt: TGTGCCAGCAGCTTAGACGGGGGGGGACTGGGGCAGTACTTC